This paragraph covers one T cell receptor beta chain sequence. The specificity of this receptor is unknown. No much larger clonotype is one base removed from it; base qualities were not supplied. The data were obtained in a study of a mutant IDH1 vaccine in newly diagnosed glioma (TCRdb year 2021). A note on the overall study: Eight vaccinations were administered to patients in weeks 1, 3, 5, 7, 11, 15, 19 and 23, corresponding to visits V03 through V10. Vaccination started 4-6 weeks after radiotherapy alone, or was given together with temozolomide cycles in the groups whose treatment included chemotherapy. For exploratory analyses, longitudinal TCRB deep sequencing was carried out in approximately 25 treated patients wherever samples were available. Of the approximately 33 treated patients, 62.5% were male and about 40% were female, and a mean age of approximately 40 years was recorded. Prior to enrollment, standard therapy consisting of radiotherapy alone, temozolomide alone, or radiochemotherapy with temozolomide had been administered to patients, with the combination being received by most patients. Peripheral blood was drawn at six visits: V03 (baseline), V05, V07, V10, V12 and V13.

Receptor libraries were prepared by the immunoSEQ multiplex PCR assay. Rearranged TCR beta chain sequences were amplified with the hsTCRB Kit following the manufacturer's protocol. Sequencing of TCRB libraries was carried out on an Illumina MiSeq. In the source study's methods: Demultiplexing, trimming and gene mapping were performed with the kit vendor's proprietary platform. TCRdb stores this immuneACCESS table with in-frame sequences only. Part of the clones is absent; in the studies checked, under half of the shortfall reflects unresolved V genes, and no reason is known for the rest. That table is the source of V, J and clone size, and D and trimming were worked out from the DNA. The sample yields some 60,000 clones; around 90% were counted once. About 4.6% of the sample is taken by the ten largest. Taken with the paper, the label for time point translates to: week 5, during vaccination. Every vaccine dose consisted of 300 ug of a 20-mer mutant IDH1 peptide in Montanide, administered subcutaneously together with topical imiquimod. The donors had newly diagnosed IDH1-mutant astrocytomas of WHO grade 3 or 4 that showed loss of nuclear ATRX. The samples were drawn from NOA16, a multicentre, single-arm, open-label phase I trial in Germany that tested a mutant IDH1 peptide vaccine in humans for the first time. The DNeasy Blood and Tissue Kit was used to extract genomic DNA from EDTA blood for TCRB sequencing.

Findings and caveats that apply to the study as a whole: Immune responses induced by the vaccine were seen in over 90% of patients across multiple MHC alleles. Pseudoprogression seemed to be unrelated to changes in the top peripheral T cell clonotypes found by TCRB sequencing. It was noted by the authors that analyses of patient blood samples could not be reproduced owing to sample limitations. PBMC samples for TCRB deep sequencing were selected based on availability.

This sequence originates from a woman aged 40-49 years with glioma. The source material was PBMCs, sampled from a glioma patient whose treatment included an IDH1 peptide vaccine.

This receptor carries the CDR3 CASSAPGLAGGTDTQYF. The DNA sequence is TGTGCCAGCAGTGCTCCGGGACTAGCGGGGGGCACAGATACGCAGTATTTT. The rearranged segments are TRBV2 and TRBJ2-3; 14 junctional bases match TRBD2. Trimming removed 4 bases from V and 1 base from J; the gene matches leave 4 bases unexplained. CDR1 and CDR2 are read off the germline V gene as SNHLY and FYNNEI. From cysteine to phenylalanine, the CDR3 is 17 amino acids long. Just CDR3 DNA is preserved here, 51 bases in frame from base 1.